This T cell receptor (beta chain) was found in a study of shared clonotypes between healthy human individuals. Findings and limits, study-wide: Non-shared clonotypes displayed generation probabilities falling below those of clonotypes present in all four donors. Naive CD4 clonotype sharing across a few donors was 5% to 6%. An effect of sequencing depth on clonotype sharing among donors was expected.

Sequenced by immunoSEQ multiplex PCR; TCRdb stores in-frame clones only, minus some. The table has about 2.2 million clones, 80% to 95% seen once. A word on this clone: Its antigen is undetermined.

CD45RO-negative cells were positively selected for CCR7, leaving out terminally differentiated effector memory CD45RA+ cells. Germline assignment: CDR1 SGHTA and CDR2 FQGNSA. With V trimmed by 6 bases and J by 1 base, 7 bases remained unmatched. This CDR3 has 15 residues. This sequence originates from a young man in good health. Some clones in this sample may be carry-over from other donors' samples. Sequencing was done on a sample of naive CD8+ T cells from PBMCs. V is TRBV7-2 and J is TRBJ2-7; 9 positions match TRBD1. This chain's CDR3 is CASSPLGQGSYEQYF. The CDR3 DNA sequence: TGTGCCAGCAGTCCGCTGGGACAGGGTTCCTACGAGCAGTACTTC.